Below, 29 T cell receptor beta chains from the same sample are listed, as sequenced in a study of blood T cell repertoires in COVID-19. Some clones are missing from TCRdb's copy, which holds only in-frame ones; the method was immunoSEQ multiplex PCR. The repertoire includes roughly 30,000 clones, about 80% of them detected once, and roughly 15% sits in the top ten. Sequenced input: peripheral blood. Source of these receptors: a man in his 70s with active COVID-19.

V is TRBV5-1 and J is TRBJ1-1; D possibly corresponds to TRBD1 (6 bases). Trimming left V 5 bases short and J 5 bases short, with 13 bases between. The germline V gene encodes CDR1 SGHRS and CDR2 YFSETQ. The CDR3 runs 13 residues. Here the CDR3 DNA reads TGCGCCAGCAGTACTCGACAGGCTACTGAAGCTTTCTTT. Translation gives CASSTRQATEAFF.

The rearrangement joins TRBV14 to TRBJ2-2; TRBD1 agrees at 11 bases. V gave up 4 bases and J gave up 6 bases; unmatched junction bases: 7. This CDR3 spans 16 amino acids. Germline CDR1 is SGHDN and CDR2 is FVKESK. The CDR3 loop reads CASSLRTGGAPGELFF. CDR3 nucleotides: TGTGCCAGCAGCCTTCGGACAGGGGGCGCCCCCGGGGAGCTGTTTTTT.

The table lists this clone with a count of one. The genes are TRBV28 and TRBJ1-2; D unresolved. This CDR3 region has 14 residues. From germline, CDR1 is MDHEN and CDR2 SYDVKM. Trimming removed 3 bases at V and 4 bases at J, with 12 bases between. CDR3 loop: CASSLAARSYGYTF. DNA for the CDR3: TGTGCCAGCAGTTTGGCCGCCCGAAGCTATGGCTACACCTTC.

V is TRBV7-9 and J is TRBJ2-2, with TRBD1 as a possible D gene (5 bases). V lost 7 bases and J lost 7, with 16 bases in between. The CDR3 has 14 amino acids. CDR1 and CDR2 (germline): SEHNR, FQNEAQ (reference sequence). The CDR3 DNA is TGTGCCAGCACAGTAGGGGTCCGGGTCGGGGAGCTGTTTTTT. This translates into CASTVGVRVGELFF.

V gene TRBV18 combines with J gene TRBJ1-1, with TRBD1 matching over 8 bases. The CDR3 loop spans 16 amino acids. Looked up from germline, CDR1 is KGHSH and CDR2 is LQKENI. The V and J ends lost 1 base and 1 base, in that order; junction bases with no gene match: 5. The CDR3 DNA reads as TGTGCCAGCTCACCACGATTAGGACAGGGGAACACTGAAGCTTTCTTT. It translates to CASSPRLGQGNTEAFF.

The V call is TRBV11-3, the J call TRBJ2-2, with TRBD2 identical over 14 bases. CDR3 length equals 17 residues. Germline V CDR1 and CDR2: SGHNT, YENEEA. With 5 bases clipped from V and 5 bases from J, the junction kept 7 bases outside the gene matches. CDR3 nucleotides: TGTGCCAGCAGCCCTAGCCGGACTAGCGGGGGGACCGGGGAGCTGTTTTTT. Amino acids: CASSPSRTSGGTGELFF.

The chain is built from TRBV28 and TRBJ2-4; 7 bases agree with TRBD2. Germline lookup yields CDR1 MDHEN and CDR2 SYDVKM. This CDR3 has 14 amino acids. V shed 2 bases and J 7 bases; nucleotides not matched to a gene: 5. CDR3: CASSLGGVQNIQYF. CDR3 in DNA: TGTGCCAGCAGTTTAGGGGGGGTCCAGAACATTCAGTACTTC.

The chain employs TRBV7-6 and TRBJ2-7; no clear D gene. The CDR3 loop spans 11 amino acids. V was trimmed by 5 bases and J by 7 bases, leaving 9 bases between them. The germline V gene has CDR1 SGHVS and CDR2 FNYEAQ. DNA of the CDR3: TGTGCCAGCAGCCGCTCACGGGAGCAGTACTTC. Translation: CASSRSREQYF.

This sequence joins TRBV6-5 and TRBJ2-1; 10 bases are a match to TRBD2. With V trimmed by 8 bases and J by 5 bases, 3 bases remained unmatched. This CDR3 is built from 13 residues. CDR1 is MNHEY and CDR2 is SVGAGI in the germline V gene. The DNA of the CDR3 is TGTGCCAGCTCCGGGACTAGCGACAATGAGCAGTTCTTC. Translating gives CASSGTSDNEQFF.

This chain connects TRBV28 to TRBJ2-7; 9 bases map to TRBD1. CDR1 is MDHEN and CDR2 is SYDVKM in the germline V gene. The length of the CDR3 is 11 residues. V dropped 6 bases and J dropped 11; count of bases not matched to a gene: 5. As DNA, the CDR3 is TGTGCCAGCAGCTCCCGGGACAGGGAGTACTTC. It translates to CASSSRDREYF.

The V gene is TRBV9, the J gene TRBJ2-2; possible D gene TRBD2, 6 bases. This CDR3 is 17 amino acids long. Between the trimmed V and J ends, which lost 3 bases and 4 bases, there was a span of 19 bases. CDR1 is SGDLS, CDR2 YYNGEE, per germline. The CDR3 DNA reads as TGTGCCAGCAGCGCCCGTCAGGGAGGATCGGGCACCGGGGAGCTGTTTTTT. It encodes CASSARQGGSGTGELFF.

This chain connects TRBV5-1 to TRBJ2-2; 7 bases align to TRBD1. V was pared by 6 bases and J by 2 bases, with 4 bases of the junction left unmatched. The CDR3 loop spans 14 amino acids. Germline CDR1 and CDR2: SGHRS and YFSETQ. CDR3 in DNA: TGCGCCAGCACCCGGGACAGTAACACCGGGGAGCTGTTTTTT. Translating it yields CASTRDSNTGELFF.

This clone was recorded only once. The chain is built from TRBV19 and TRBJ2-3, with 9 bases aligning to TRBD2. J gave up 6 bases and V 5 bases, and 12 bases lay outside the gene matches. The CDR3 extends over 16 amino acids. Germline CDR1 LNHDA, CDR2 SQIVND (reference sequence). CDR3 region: CASSAHSAGLADTQYF. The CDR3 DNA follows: TGTGCCAGTAGTGCCCATTCCGCGGGACTAGCTGATACGCAGTATTTT.

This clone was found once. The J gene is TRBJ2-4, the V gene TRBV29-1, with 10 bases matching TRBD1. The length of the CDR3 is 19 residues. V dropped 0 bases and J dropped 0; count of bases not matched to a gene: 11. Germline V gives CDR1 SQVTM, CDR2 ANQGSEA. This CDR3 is CSVEDWGTGDFLAKNIQYF. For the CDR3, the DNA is TGCAGCGTTGAAGATTGGGGGACAGGGGACTTCTTAGCCAAAAACATTCAGTACTTC.

The CDR3 reads CASRPTGQSREQYF. CDR3 coding DNA: TGTGCCAGCAGACCAACGGGACAGTCCAGGGAGCAGTACTTC. The genes are TRBV28 and TRBJ2-7; 7 bases align to TRBD1. Trimming at V came to 6 bases and at J to 7 bases, leaving 12 bases not matched to a gene. Germline assignment: CDR1 MDHEN and CDR2 SYDVKM. CDR3 size: 14 residues.

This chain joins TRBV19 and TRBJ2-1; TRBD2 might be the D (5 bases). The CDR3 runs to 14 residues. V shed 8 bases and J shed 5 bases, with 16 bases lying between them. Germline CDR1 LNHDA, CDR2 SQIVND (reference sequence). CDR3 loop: CASSYLTNNNEQFF. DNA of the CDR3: TGTGCCAGTTCCTACCTGACTAACAACAATGAGCAGTTCTTC.

The CDR3 is CASSPDRGPYNEQFF. The CDR3 DNA follows: TGTGCCAGCAGCCCCGACAGGGGGCCCTACAATGAGCAGTTCTTC. The rearrangement uses TRBV11-3 and TRBJ2-1, with 10 nucleotides matching TRBD1. The V and J ends lost 5 bases and 2 bases, in that order; junction bases with no gene match: 3. The CDR3 length is 15 residues. Germline lookup yields CDR1 SGHNT and CDR2 YENEEA.

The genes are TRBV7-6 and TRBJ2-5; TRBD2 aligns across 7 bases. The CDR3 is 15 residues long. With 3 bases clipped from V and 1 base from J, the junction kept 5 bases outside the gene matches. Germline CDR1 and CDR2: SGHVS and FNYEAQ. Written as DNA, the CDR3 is TGTGCCAGCAGCTTGCGGGGGAGGGTCCAAGAGACCCAGTACTTC. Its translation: CASSLRGRVQETQYF.

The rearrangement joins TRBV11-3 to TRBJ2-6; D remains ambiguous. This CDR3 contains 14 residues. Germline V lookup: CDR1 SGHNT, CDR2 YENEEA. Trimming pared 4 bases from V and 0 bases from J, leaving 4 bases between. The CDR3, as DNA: TGTGCCAGCAGCTGGAGCTCTGGGGCCAACGTCCTGACTTTC. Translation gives CASSWSSGANVLTF.

DNA of the CDR3: TGTGCCAGTAGTTCCGGGACAGGGCCTAGGCAGCCCCAGCATTTT. Its protein is CASSSGTGPRQPQHF. The chain is built from TRBV19 and TRBJ1-5, with 9 bases matching TRBD1. Germline V gene lookup returns CDR1 LNHDA and CDR2 SQIVND (reference sequence). The CDR3 is 15 residues long. With 5 bases clipped from V and 7 bases from J, the junction kept 9 bases outside the gene matches.

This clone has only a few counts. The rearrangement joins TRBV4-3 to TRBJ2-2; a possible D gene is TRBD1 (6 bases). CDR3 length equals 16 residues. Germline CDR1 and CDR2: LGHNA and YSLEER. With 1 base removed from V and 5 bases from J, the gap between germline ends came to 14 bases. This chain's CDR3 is CASSQGGPGWTGELFF. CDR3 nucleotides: TGCGCCAGCAGCCAAGGGGGGCCCGGTTGGACCGGGGAGCTGTTTTTT.

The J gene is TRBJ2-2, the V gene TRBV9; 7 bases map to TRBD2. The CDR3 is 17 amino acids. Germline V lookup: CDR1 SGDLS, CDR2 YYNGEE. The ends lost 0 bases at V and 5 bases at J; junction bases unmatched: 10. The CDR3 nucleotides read TGTGCCAGCAGCGTAGCGGTCGGGGGAGGGAAAACCGGGGAGCTGTTTTTT. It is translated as CASSVAVGGGKTGELFF.

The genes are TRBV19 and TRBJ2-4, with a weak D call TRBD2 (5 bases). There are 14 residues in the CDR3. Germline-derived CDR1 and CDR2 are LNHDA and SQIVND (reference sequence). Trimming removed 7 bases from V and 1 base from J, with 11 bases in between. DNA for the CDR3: TGTGCCAGTACCCGGACTGCGGCCAAAAACATTCAGTACTTC. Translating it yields CASTRTAAKNIQYF.

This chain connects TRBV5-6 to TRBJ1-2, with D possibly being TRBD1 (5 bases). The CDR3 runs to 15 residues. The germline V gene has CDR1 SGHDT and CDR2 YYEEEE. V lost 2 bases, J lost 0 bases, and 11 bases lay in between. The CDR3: CASSFQGGPNYGYTF. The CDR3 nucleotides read TGTGCCAGCAGCTTTCAGGGAGGCCCTAACTATGGCTACACCTTC.

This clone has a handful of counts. The CDR3 DNA sequence: TGTGCCAGCAGCCTAAACTCTCCCCGGACTAGCGGGGGCTCCTACGAGCAGTACTTC. Amino acid sequence: CASSLNSPRTSGGSYEQYF. The chain recombines TRBV7-8 with TRBJ2-7; 13 bases are a match to TRBD2. V shed 5 bases and J 0 bases; nucleotides not matched to a gene: 13. Germline V gives CDR1 SGHVS, CDR2 FQNEAQ. The CDR3 extends over 19 amino acids.

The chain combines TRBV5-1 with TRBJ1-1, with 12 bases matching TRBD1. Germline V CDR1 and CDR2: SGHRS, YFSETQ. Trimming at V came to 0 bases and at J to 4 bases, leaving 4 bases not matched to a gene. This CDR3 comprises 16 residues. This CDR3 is CASSLEGTGGGTEAFF. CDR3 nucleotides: TGCGCCAGCAGCTTGGAGGGGACAGGGGGCGGCACTGAAGCTTTCTTT.

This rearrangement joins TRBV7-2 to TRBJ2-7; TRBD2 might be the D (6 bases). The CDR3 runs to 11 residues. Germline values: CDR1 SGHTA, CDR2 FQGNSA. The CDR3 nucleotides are TGTGCCAGCAGCTTAGGGGTAGAGCTAGCGGTC. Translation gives CASSLGVELAV.

CDR3 nucleotides: TGTGCCAGCAGCGTAGTCCCGGGGTCCCGCGAGCAGTACTTC. Encoded protein: CASSVVPGSREQYF. This sequence joins TRBV9 and TRBJ2-7; D perhaps matches TRBD2 (5 bases). V was pared by 0 bases and J by 6 bases, with 13 bases between. Germline values: CDR1 SGDLS, CDR2 YYNGEE. The CDR3 sequence is 14 residues long. The full variable domain, rest sourced from reference TRBV9 and TRBJ2-7, is DSGVTQTPKHLITATGQRVTLRCSPRSGDLSVYWYQQSLDQGLQFLIQYYNGEERAKGNILERFSAQQFPDLHSELNLSSLELGDSALYFCASSVVPGSREQYFGPGTRLTVT.

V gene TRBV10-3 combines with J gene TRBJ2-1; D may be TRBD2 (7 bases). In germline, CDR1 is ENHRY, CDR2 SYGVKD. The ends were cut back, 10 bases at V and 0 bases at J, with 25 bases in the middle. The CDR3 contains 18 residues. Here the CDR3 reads CATYKGGRFRSSYNEQFF. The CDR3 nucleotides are TGTGCCACCTACAAGGGGGGGAGGTTCAGGAGCTCCTACAATGAGCAGTTCTTC.